What follows describes a single T cell receptor (beta chain). The antigen is unknown. At one end, the junction sequence differs from germline, possibly due to a read error. The data originate from a study of tumor and adjacent non-tumor tissue in lung cancer. Across the whole study: The cohort had approximately 12 adenocarcinoma, a couple of squamous cell and 1 small cell patients.

RNA was extracted from bulk tissue without any cell sorting. Newly diagnosed lung cancer patients had thoracic surgery in China, August–late 2014, without prior chemotherapy. The library came from three nested PCR rounds adapted from ARM-PCR protocols. TCRdb called the multiplex PCR reads again in MiXCR, with one record for every CDR3 protein. The sample shows 55,000 to 75,000 distinct CDR3 sequences, about 60% of them seen only once. CDR3 length equals 16 residues. CDR1 and CDR2 (germline): SGHAT, FQNNGV. Study observations and caveats: Compared with tumor, normal lung showed significantly lower TCR diversity. Normal lung showed higher cumulative top 100 clone frequency than tumor.

This receptor was obtained from a man over 45 with non-small cell lung cancer. This chain links TRBV11-2 with TRBJ1-6; D is perhaps TRBD1 (6 bases). Specimen: lung tumor tissue. The CDR3 sequence is CASSFSGHDYNSSLHF. CDR3 coding DNA: TGTGCCAGCAGCTTCTCGGGACATGACTATAATTCATCCCTCCACTTT. The variable domain in full, completed from reference TRBV11-2 and TRBJ1-6, reads EAGVAQSPRYKIIEKRQSVAFWCNPISGHATLYWYQQILGQGPKLLIQFQNNGVVDDSQLPKDRFSAERLKGVDSTLKIQPAKLEDSAVYLCASSFSGHDYNSSLHFGNGTRLTVT.